Listed here are 16 T cell receptor beta chains from one sample, sequenced in a study of blood T cell repertoires in COVID-19. TCRdb's table, derived via immunoSEQ multiplex PCR, lists solely in-frame clones and lacks some. The table lists fewer than 400,000 clones, over 90% of them singletons, with 3.9% in the top ten. Sequencing was carried out using PBMCs or T cells enriched from blood (not recorded which). Every receptor here comes from a woman under 40 who had been exposed to COVID-19.

Written as DNA, the CDR3 is TGTGCCAGCAGCCAAGCCATTGGGGGGACTGAAGCTTTCTTT. The encoded protein is CASSQAIGGTEAFF. The chain carries TRBV3-1 (or the pseudogene TRBV3-2) and TRBJ1-1; possibly TRBD1 for D (5 bases). The CDR3 loop spans 14 amino acids. From germline, CDR1 is LGHDT and CDR2 YNNKEL (reference sequence). Trimming removed 1 base at V and 5 bases at J, with 11 bases between.

The chain recombines TRBV30 with TRBJ1-1; possible D gene TRBD1, 5 bases. V lost 5 bases to trimming and J lost 3 bases, with 13 bases between them. Germline lookup yields CDR1 GTSNPN and CDR2 SVGIG (reference sequence). The CDR3 is 13 amino acids. This CDR3 is CAWGAGFYTEAFF. The CDR3 coding sequence is TGTGCCTGGGGCGCAGGGTTTTACACTGAAGCTTTCTTT.

This clone appeared once. The chain has TRBV6-2 or TRBV6-3 and TRBJ2-3; tentative D call: TRBD2 (6 bases). V shed 2 bases and J shed 0 bases, with 12 bases lying between them. CDR1 and CDR2 from the germline V gene are MNHEY and SVGEGT. The CDR3 consists of 16 residues. DNA for the CDR3: TGTGCCAGCAGTTACCCCCGGCGGGGCAGCACAGATACGCAGTATTTT. This translates into CASSYPRRGSTDTQYF.

The rearrangement links TRBV30 to TRBJ1-6; 9 bases are shared with TRBD1. The J segment lost 3 bases and the V segment lost 3 bases, leaving 3 bases of the junction unmatched. This CDR3 contains 15 residues. Germline V gene lookup returns CDR1 GTSNPN and CDR2 SVGIG (reference sequence). CDR3 nucleotides: TGTGCCTGGAGAGGACAGGGGAGCTATAATTCACCCCTCCACTTT. As protein: CAWRGQGSYNSPLHF.

This clone was observed a single time. The chain combines TRBV2 with TRBJ2-3; D gene ambiguous. This CDR3 contains 12 residues. The germline V and J ends were trimmed by 8 bases and 2 bases, with 8 bases remaining between them. The germline V gene encodes CDR1 SNHLY and CDR2 FYNNEI. The DNA of the CDR3 is TGTGCCAGCCAGCGTATCACAGATACGCAGTATTTT. This codes for CASQRITDTQYF. Using reference TRBV2 and TRBJ2-3 for the parts outside the CDR3, the full variable domain is EPEVTQTPSHQVTQMGQEVILRCVPISNHLYFYWYRQILGQKVEFLVSFYNNEISEKSEIFDDQFSVERPDGSNFTLKIRSTKLEDSAMYFCASQRITDTQYFGPGTRLTVL.

The rearrangement uses TRBV9 and TRBJ2-1, with 12 bases fitting TRBD2. The trim removed 6 bases at V and 10 bases at J, leaving 14 bases unmatched. Germline V gene data show CDR1 as SGDLS and CDR2 as YYNGEE. This CDR3 spans 16 amino acids. CDR3 sequence (DNA): TGTGCCAGCACCCAAAAACTAGCGGGGGGCCGGGGAGAGCAGTTCTTC. Protein product: CASTQKLAGGRGEQFF.

There are a few counts of this clone. The chain has TRBV19 and TRBJ1-2; TRBD1 matches at 9 bases. This CDR3 has 14 residues. The ends lost 5 bases at V and 2 bases at J; junction bases unmatched: 3. Germline loops: CDR1 LNHDA, CDR2 SQIVND (reference sequence). The CDR3 here is CASSSDRGNYGYTF. In DNA, the CDR3 is TGTGCCAGTAGTTCGGACAGGGGAAACTATGGCTACACCTTC. Filled out from reference TRBV19 and TRBJ1-2, the complete variable domain reads DGGITQSPKYLFRKEGQNVTLSCEQNLNHDAMYWYRQDPGQGLRLIYYSQIVNDFQKGDIAEGYSVSREKKESFPLTVTSAQKNPTAFYLCASSSDRGNYGYTFGSGTRLTVV.

The chain links TRBV6-1 to TRBJ2-7; 13 bases are a match to TRBD2. Germline trimming cut 4 bases from V and 5 bases from J; bases unmatched to any gene: 8. The CDR3 sequence is 16 residues long. Germline CDR1 MNHNS, CDR2 SASEGT. CDR3: CASSALLAGGPHEQYF. CDR3 coding DNA: TGTGCCAGCAGTGCTTTACTAGCGGGGGGGCCCCACGAGCAGTACTTC.

Concerning this clone: Other DNA sequences of this sample code for an identical CDR3. The CDR3 nucleotides are TGTGCCAGCAGCGTAGCTGGCGGGGGGGCGTACGAGCAGTACTTC. It yields the protein CASSVAGGGAYEQYF. The rearrangement links TRBV9 to TRBJ2-7, with TRBD2 matching over 9 bases. Germline V gives CDR1 SGDLS, CDR2 YYNGEE. The V segment lost 0 bases and the J segment 4 bases; nucleotides outside the gene matches: 5. The CDR3 extends over 15 amino acids. Supplemented by reference TRBV9 and TRBJ2-7, the full variable domain reads DSGVTQTPKHLITATGQRVTLRCSPRSGDLSVYWYQQSLDQGLQFLIQYYNGEERAKGNILERFSAQQFPDLHSELNLSSLELGDSALYFCASSVAGGGAYEQYFGPGTRLTVT.

The chain couples TRBV5-1 to TRBJ2-7; maybe TRBD2 (5 bases). Germline CDR1 SGHRS, CDR2 YFSETQ. V was trimmed by 5 bases and J by 5 bases, leaving 17 bases between them. CDR3 length equals 14 residues. The CDR3 bases are TGCGCCAGCAGTGTGCGGGTCGTATCCGACGAGCAGTACTTC. It is translated as CASSVRVVSDEQYF.

The chain has TRBV7-6 and TRBJ1-5; 10 bases are shared with TRBD1. Trimming removed 4 bases from V and 4 bases from J; junction bases left unmatched: 4. CDR1 is SGHVS, CDR2 FNYEAQ, per germline. The CDR3 runs 15 residues. CDR3 nucleotides: TGTGCCAGCAGCTCCGGGACAGGGGTGAATCAGCCCCAGCATTTT. Its translation is CASSSGTGVNQPQHF.

The genes are TRBV11-1 and TRBJ1-3; D unresolved. The CDR3 has 15 amino acids. CDR1 is SGHAT and CDR2 is FQDESV in the germline V gene (reference sequence). Between the trimmed V and J ends, which lost 0 bases and 4 bases, there was a span of 10 bases. The CDR3 coding sequence is TGTGCCAGCAGCTTAGCCCCCGGGGTCGGAAACACCATATATTTT. This gives the protein CASSLAPGVGNTIYF.

J is TRBJ1-5 and V is TRBV7-8; TRBD1 might be the D (5 bases). Germline values: CDR1 SGHVS, CDR2 FQNEAQ. This CDR3 is 15 amino acids long. Trimming stripped 1 base from V and 5 bases from J, with 12 bases between. CDR3 in DNA: TGTGCCAGCAGCTTAGGTGCGGGAGGGGATCAGCCCCAGCATTTT. It translates to CASSLGAGGDQPQHF.

The chain is built from TRBV5-5 and TRBJ2-1, with 10 bases fitting TRBD1. Germline-derived CDR1 and CDR2 are SGHKS and YYEKEE (reference sequence). The CDR3 spans 15 residues. With V trimmed by 4 bases and J by 4 bases, 5 bases remained unmatched. CDR3: CASSPGQGGYNEQFF. The CDR3 region has the DNA TGTGCCAGCAGCCCCGGACAGGGGGGTTACAATGAGCAGTTCTTC.

V gene TRBV7-4 combines with J gene TRBJ1-5, with TRBD1 identical over 7 bases. This CDR3 is built from 17 residues. CDR1 and CDR2 from the germline V gene are SGHVT and SQSDAQ. J was trimmed by 2 bases and V by 9 bases; bases with no gene match: 16. CDR3 nucleotides: TGTGCCAGGGGCAGGGACAGTGGCCTACAGTGCAATCAGCCCCAGCATTTT. The encoded protein is CARGRDSGLQCNQPQHF.

The sample holds one count of this clone. The rearrangement links TRBV6-5 to TRBJ2-5; maybe TRBD1 (5 bases). The CDR3 runs 16 residues. In germline, CDR1 is MNHEY, CDR2 SVGAGI. The V end lost 2 bases, the J end lost 0 bases, and 13 bases lay between the germline ends. The CDR3 sequence is CASSYGRAPYQETQYF. The CDR3 coding sequence is TGTGCCAGCAGTTACGGCAGGGCCCCGTACCAAGAGACCCAGTACTTC.